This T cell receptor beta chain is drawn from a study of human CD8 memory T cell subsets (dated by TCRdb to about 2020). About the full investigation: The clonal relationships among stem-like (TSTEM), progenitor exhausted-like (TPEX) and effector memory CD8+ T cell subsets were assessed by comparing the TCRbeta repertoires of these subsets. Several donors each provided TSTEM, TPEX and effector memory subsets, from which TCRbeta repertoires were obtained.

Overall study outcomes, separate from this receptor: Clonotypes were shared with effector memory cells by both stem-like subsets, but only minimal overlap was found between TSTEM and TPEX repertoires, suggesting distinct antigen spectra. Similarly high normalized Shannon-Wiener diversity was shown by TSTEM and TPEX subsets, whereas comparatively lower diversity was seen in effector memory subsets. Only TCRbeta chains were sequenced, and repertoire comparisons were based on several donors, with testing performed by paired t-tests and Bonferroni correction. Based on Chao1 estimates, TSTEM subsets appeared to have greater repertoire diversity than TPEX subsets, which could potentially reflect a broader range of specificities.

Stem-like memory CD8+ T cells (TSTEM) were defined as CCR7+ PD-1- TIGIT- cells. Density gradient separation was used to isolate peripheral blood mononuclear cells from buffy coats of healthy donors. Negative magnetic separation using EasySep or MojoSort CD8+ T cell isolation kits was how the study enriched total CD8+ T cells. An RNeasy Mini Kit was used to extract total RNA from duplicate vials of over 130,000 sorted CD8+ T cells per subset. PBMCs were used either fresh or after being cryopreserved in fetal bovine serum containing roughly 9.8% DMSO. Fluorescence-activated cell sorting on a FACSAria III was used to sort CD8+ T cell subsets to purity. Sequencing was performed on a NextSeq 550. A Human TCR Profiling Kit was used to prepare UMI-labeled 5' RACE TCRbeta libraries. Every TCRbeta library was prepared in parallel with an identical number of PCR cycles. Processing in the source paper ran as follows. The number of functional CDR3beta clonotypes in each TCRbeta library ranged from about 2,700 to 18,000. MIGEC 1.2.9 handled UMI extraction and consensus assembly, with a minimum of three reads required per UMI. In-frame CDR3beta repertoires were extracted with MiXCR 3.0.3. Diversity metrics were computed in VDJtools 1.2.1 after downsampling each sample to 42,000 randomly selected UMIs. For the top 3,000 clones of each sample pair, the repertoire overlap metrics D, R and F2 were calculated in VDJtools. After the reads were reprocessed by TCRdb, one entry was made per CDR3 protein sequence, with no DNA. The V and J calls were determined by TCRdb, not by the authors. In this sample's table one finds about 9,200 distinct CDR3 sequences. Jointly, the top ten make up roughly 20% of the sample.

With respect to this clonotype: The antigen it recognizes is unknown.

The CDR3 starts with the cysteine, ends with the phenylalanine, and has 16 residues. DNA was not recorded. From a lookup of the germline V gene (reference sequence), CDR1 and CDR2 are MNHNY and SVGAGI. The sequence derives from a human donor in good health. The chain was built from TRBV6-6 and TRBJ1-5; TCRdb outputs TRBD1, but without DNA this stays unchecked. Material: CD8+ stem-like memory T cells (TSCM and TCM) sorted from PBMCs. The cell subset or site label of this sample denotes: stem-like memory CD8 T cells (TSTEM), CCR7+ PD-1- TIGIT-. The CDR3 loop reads CASSYNGQGINQPQHF.